This T cell receptor beta chain was documented in a study of regulatory dendritic cells for organ transplantation. On this clone: Its antigen remains unknown.

Clones were sequenced by immunoSEQ multiplex PCR, and TCRdb holds only the in-frame ones, with some missing. The sample consists of approximately 12,000 clones, 79% of them appearing once. Sorted subsets were CFSE-labeled and cultured roughly five days with allogeneic dendritic cells. V was pared by 3 bases and J by 4 bases, with 20 bases of the junction left unmatched. The CDR3 extends over 19 amino acids. Germline values: CDR1 LNHDA, CDR2 SQIVND (reference sequence). The chain recombines TRBV19 with TRBJ1-1, with TRBD1 matching over 7 bases. This receptor was taken from a human donor in good health. The material sequenced was naive CD8+ T cells from blood cultured with regulatory dendritic cells. Specified subset: CD45RA+ naive T cells. Here the CDR3 reads CASSIIGELTGVEVTEAFF. For the CDR3, the DNA is TGTGCCAGTAGTATTATTGGGGAACTAACAGGGGTTGAAGTCACTGAAGCTTTCTTT.